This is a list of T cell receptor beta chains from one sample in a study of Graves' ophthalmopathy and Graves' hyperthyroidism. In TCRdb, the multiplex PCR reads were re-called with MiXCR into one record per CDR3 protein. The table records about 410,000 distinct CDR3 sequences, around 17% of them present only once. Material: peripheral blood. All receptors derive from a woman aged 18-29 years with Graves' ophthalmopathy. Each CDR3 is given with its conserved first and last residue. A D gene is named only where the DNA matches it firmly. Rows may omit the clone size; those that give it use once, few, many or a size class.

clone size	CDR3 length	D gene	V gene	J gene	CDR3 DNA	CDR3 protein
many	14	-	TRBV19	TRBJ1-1	TGTGCCAGTAGTATGGGAGATACGAACACTGAAGCTTTCTTT	CASSMGDTNTEAFF
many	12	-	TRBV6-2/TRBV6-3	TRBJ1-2	TGTGCCAGCAAGGGGGAGGACTATGGCTACACCTTC	CASKGEDYGYTF
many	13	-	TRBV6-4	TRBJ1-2	TGTGCCAGCAGTCCGGGCAACGGACGTGGCTACACCTTC	CASSPGNGRGYTF
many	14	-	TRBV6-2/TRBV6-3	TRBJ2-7	TGTGCCAGCAGTTACTCGGCGGGATTCTACGAGCAGTACTTC	CASSYSAGFYEQYF
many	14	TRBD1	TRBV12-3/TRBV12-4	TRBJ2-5	TGTGCCAGCAGCCGCCGACAGGGGATGGAGACCCAGTACTTC	CASSRRQGMETQYF
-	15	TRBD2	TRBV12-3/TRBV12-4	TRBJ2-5	TGTGCCAGCAGTCCGGGACTAGCGGGAGCTGAGACCCAGTACTTC	CASSPGLAGAETQYF
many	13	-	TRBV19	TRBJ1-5	TGTGCCAGTAGTGCGGACAGCGATCAGCCCCAGCATTTT	CASSADSDQPQHF
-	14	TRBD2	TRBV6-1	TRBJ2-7	TGTGCCAGCAGGGGGGGACTAGGCTCCTACGAGCAGTACTTC	CASRGGLGSYEQYF
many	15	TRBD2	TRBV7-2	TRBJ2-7	TGTGCCAGCAGCTTAACCCAGGGAGGGCTCGGCGAGCAGTACTTC	CASSLTQGGLGEQYF
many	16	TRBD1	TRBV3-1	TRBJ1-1	TGTGCCAGCAGTTCCCAGGGGGCGACCGGGAACACTGAAGCTTTCTTT	CASSSQGATGNTEAFF
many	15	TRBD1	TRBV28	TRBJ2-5	TGTGCCAGCAGTCTATCGACAGGGTTCCAAGAGACCCAGTACTTC	CASSLSTGFQETQYF
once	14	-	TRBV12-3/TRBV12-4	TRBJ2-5	TGTGCCAGCAGCCCCGCAGGGTCCGAAGAGACCCAGTACTTC	CASSPAGSEETQYF
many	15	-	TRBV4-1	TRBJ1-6	TGCGCCAGCAGCCCCCAGGCGGTGGCTAATTCACCCCTCCACTTT	CASSPQAVANSPLHF
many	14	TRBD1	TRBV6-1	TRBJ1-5	TGTGCCAGCAGCTCCGACAGGGGGCTTCAGCCCCAGCATTTT	CASSSDRGLQPQHF
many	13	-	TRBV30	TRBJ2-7	TGTGCCTGGAGGGGGGACTCCGCCTACGAGCAGTACTTC	CAWRGDSAYEQYF
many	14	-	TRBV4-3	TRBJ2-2	TGCGCCAGCAGCCAAGATCTGACGGCCGGGGAGCTGTTTTTT	CASSQDLTAGELFF
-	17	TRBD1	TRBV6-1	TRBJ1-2	TGTGCCAGCAGTCCCTACCTGAGAGACAGGGGGCGGGGTGGCTACACCTTC	CASSPYLRDRGRGGYTF
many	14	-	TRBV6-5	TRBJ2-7	TGTGCCAGCAGTTACAAGTGGGGAAGCTACGAGCAGTACTTC	CASSYKWGSYEQYF
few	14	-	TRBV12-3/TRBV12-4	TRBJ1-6	TGTGCCAGCAGGAAGGGGGGATGGAATTCACCCCTCCACTTT	CASRKGGWNSPLHF
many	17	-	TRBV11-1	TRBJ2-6	TGTGCCAGCAGCTTTACTGACGGAAGCTCTGGGGCCAACGTCCTGACTTTC	CASSFTDGSSGANVLTF
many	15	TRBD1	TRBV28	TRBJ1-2	TGTGCCAGCAGTCCATGGACAGGGGCTAACTATGGCTACACCTTC	CASSPWTGANYGYTF
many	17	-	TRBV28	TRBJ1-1	TGTGCCAGCAGTTCCGGGGGTAGACAGCCCATGAACACTGAAGCTTTCTTT	CASSSGGRQPMNTEAFF
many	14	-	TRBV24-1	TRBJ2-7	TGTGCCACCAGTAGTGTGGGATCCCCCTACGAGCAGTACTTC	CATSSVGSPYEQYF
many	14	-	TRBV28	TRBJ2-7	TGTGCCAGCAGCCTCAGGGACGTTACCTACGAGCAGTACTTC	CASSLRDVTYEQYF
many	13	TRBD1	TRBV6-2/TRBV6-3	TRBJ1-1	TGTGCCAGTCAACGGACAGGATACACTGAAGCTTTCTTT	CASQRTGYTEAFF
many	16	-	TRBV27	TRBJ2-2	TGTGCCAGCAGTTTATCGGGCAGGAGTTCAACCGGGGAGCTGTTTTTT	CASSLSGRSSTGELFF
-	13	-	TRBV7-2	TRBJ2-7	TGTGCCAGCACGGGGACGTCAGGCTACGAGCAGTACTTC	CASTGTSGYEQYF
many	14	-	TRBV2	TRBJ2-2	TGTGCCAGCAGTGAAAACAGGAACACCGGGGAGCTGTTTTTT	CASSENRNTGELFF
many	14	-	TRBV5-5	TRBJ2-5	TGTGCCAGCAGCTTGGCGGCAGCGCAAGAGACCCAGTACTTC	CASSLAAAQETQYF
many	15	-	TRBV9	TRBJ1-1	TGTGCCAGCAGCGTAGGGGGCACAATGAACACTGAAGCTTTCTTT	CASSVGGTMNTEAFF
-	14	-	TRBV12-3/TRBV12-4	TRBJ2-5	TGTGCCAGCAGTTTATTAGCGCGAGAAGAGACCCAGTACTTC	CASSLLAREETQYF
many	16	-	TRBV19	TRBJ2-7	TGTGCCAGTAGCCGACTCATTAAGGACGGGATATACGAGCAGTACTTC	CASSRLIKDGIYEQYF
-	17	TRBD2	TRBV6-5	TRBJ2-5	TGTGCCAGCAGTTACTTGGGACTAGCGGGACGTCAAGAGACCCAGTACTTC	CASSYLGLAGRQETQYF
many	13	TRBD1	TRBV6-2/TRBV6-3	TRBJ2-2	TGTGCCGGGGGACAGGCGAACACCGGGGAGCTGTTTTTT	CAGGQANTGELFF
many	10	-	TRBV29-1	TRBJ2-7	TGCAGCGCGGGGGATGGAGAGCAGTACTTC	CSAGDGEQYF